The 27 T cell receptor beta chains below come from one sample, sequenced in a study of T cell responses to AZD1222 COVID-19 vaccine. Measured with immunoSEQ multiplex PCR; TCRdb has only the in-frame clones, and not every one. The repertoire includes just over 150,000 clones, 75% to 90% of them detected once, and roughly 9.1% sits in the top ten. This specimen was peripheral blood, taken 28 days after the second AZD1222 dose. Receptors originate from an adult who received the AZD1222 COVID-19 vaccine.

The chain couples TRBV5-1 to TRBJ2-5, with 11 bases lining up with TRBD2. This CDR3 spans 15 amino acids. V shed 4 bases, J shed 4 bases, and the junction held 6 bases outside the gene matches. CDR1 and CDR2 from the germline V gene are SGHRS and YFSETQ. The CDR3 DNA follows: TGCGCCAGCAGCAGTGGACTAGCGGGCCGAGAGACCCAGTACTTC. Its translation: CASSSGLAGRETQYF.

This sequence joins TRBV9 and TRBJ2-1; 8 bases agree with TRBD2. CDR1 SGDLS and CDR2 YYNGEE come from the germline V gene. The V segment lost 3 bases and the J segment 5 bases; nucleotides outside the gene matches: 10. The CDR3 spans 16 residues. The CDR3 DNA follows: TGTGCCAGCAGCGAGGACAAGCGGGAGTGGCACAATGAGCAGTTCTTC. As protein: CASSEDKREWHNEQFF.

In this sample, this clone turned up once. The CDR3 DNA reads as TGTGCCAGCAGTCCATCTAGCGGGAGGGGAATCTACGAGCAGTACTTC. Residues: CASSPSSGRGIYEQYF. The rearrangement joins TRBV28 to TRBJ2-7; 12 bases match TRBD2. The germline V gene has CDR1 MDHEN and CDR2 SYDVKM. Unmatched junction bases numbered 8, after V lost 5 bases and J lost 3 bases. This CDR3 has 16 residues.

The chain joins TRBV6-4 to TRBJ2-3, with D tentatively TRBD2 (6 bases). CDR1 is MRHNA, CDR2 SNTAGT, per germline. Trimming removed 4 bases from V and 3 bases from J, with 11 bases in between. This CDR3 spans 14 amino acids. CDR3 sequence (DNA): TGTGCCAGCAGTGCGGAGGGAGCAACAGATACGCAGTATTTT. Protein product: CASSAEGATDTQYF.

The V and J genes are TRBV11-2 and TRBJ1-1, with 8 bases matching TRBD1. The CDR3 is made up of 18 amino acids. The germline gives CDR1 SGHAT, CDR2 FQNNGV. V was clipped by 0 bases and J by 2 bases; unmatched bases: 11. The CDR3 region is CASSLEWPGGAGNTEAFF. In DNA, the CDR3 is TGTGCCAGCAGCTTAGAGTGGCCAGGGGGCGCAGGAAACACTGAAGCTTTCTTT.

This rearrangement joins TRBV4-1 to TRBJ1-1; D not certain. The CDR3 consists of 12 residues. CDR1 is MGHRA and CDR2 is YSYEKL in the germline V gene. The germline V and J ends were trimmed by 0 bases and 5 bases, with 4 bases remaining between them. DNA of the CDR3: TGCGCCAGCAGCCAAGACTGGACTGAAGCTTTCTTT. Amino acids: CASSQDWTEAFF.

This clone was counted ten times or more. The chain is built from TRBV5-4 and TRBJ1-6; TRBD1 agrees at 8 bases. The CDR3 consists of 13 residues. The V gene end was trimmed by 7 bases and the J gene end by 7 bases; junction bases not matched to a gene: 4. CDR1 and CDR2 from the germline V gene are SGHNT and YYREEE (reference sequence). Written as DNA, the CDR3 is TGTGCCAGCTCGACAGGGGTAAATTCACCCCTCCACTTT. Its translation is CASSTGVNSPLHF.

The chain carries TRBV3-1 (or the pseudogene TRBV3-2) and TRBJ2-3, with D tentatively TRBD2 (6 bases). The CDR3 runs to 16 residues. V was cut by 0 bases and J by 4 bases, with 14 bases left in between. The V gene's germline CDR1 is LGHDT and CDR2 YNNKEL (reference sequence). The DNA of the CDR3 is TGTGCCAGCAGCCAAGAGGGCCCCGGGAGTCCAGATACGCAGTATTTT. Protein sequence: CASSQEGPGSPDTQYF.

The chain joins TRBV29-1 to TRBJ1-1, with 10 bases matching TRBD1. V was clipped by 7 bases and J by 5 bases; unmatched bases: 7. The CDR3 runs to 13 residues. Per germline, CDR1 SQVTM and CDR2 ANQGSEA. The CDR3 DNA reads TGCAGCGCGAAGACAGGGGGCGGGACTGAAGCTTTCTTT. It encodes CSAKTGGGTEAFF.

This CDR3 reads CASSQARSGYTF. As DNA, the CDR3 is TGTGCCAGCAGCCAAGCCAGGTCTGGCTACACCTTC. The chain uses TRBV3-1 (or the pseudogene TRBV3-2) and TRBJ1-2; the D is unclear. V was clipped by 1 base and J by 7 bases, with 7 bases between them. Germline-derived CDR1 and CDR2 are LGHDT and YNNKEL (reference sequence). The CDR3 sequence is 12 residues long.

This clone was seen only once. The chain is built from TRBV9 and TRBJ2-7, with 10 bases aligning to TRBD2. In germline, CDR1 is SGDLS, CDR2 YYNGEE. Trimming at V came to 6 bases and at J to 5 bases, leaving 8 bases not matched to a gene. CDR3 size: 14 residues. CDR3 sequence: CASNRLAGANEQYF. The CDR3 nucleotides are TGTGCCAGCAACCGCCTAGCGGGAGCGAACGAGCAGTACTTC. Variable domain in full (rest from reference TRBV9 and TRBJ2-7): DSGVTQTPKHLITATGQRVTLRCSPRSGDLSVYWYQQSLDQGLQFLIQYYNGEERAKGNILERFSAQQFPDLHSELNLSSLELGDSALYFCASNRLAGANEQYFGPGTRLTVT.

The rearrangement uses TRBV6-5 and TRBJ1-4; TRBD1 matches 7 bases. Germline V gene data show CDR1 as MNHEY and CDR2 as SVGAGI. Trimming at V came to 2 bases and at J to 8 bases, leaving 5 bases not matched to a gene. The CDR3 loop spans 14 amino acids. CDR3 loop: CASSYRGPSEKLFF. CDR3 sequence (DNA): TGTGCCAGCAGTTACAGGGGGCCTTCCGAAAAACTGTTTTTT.

This chain joins TRBV18 and TRBJ1-3; D uncertain. Trimming took off 2 bases at V and 0 bases at J, with 8 bases between the two ends. Looked up from germline, CDR1 is KGHSH and CDR2 is LQKENI. The CDR3 contains 15 residues. The CDR3 region has the DNA TGTGCCAGCTCACCATTACAGAGCTCTGGAAACACCATATATTTT. Protein product: CASSPLQSSGNTIYF.

This chain uses TRBV6-5 with TRBJ2-7; 10 positions match TRBD2. The CDR3 is 16 amino acids. The V segment lost 4 bases and the J segment 0 bases; nucleotides outside the gene matches: 6. From germline, CDR1 is MNHEY and CDR2 SVGAGI. CDR3 loop: CASSSPSGRASYEQYF. The CDR3 DNA reads as TGTGCCAGCAGTTCCCCAAGCGGGAGGGCCTCCTACGAGCAGTACTTC.

The gene calls are TRBV18 and TRBJ2-1; 11 nucleotides match TRBD2. With 1 base clipped from V and 7 bases from J, the junction kept 3 bases outside the gene matches. This CDR3 is built from 15 residues. Germline V gives CDR1 KGHSH, CDR2 LQKENI. CDR3 DNA: TGTGCCAGCTCACCACTAGCGGGAGGGCCAAATGAGCAGTTCTTC. It encodes CASSPLAGGPNEQFF.

This sequence joins TRBV29-1 and TRBJ2-1, with 14 bases aligning to TRBD2. The CDR3 spans 14 residues. With V trimmed by 4 bases and J by 4 bases, 0 bases remained unmatched. In germline, CDR1 is SQVTM, CDR2 ANQGSEA. As DNA, the CDR3 is TGCAGCGTTGGGACTAGCGGGAGGTACAATGAGCAGTTCTTC. Amino acid sequence: CSVGTSGRYNEQFF.

This chain uses TRBV24-1 with TRBJ2-1, with 8 bases that match TRBD2. Germline trimming cut 4 bases from V and 8 bases from J; bases unmatched to any gene: 6. Germline V CDR1 and CDR2: KGHDR, SFDVKD. This CDR3 is built from 14 residues. The CDR3 here is CATSEMGLGDEQFF. The CDR3 DNA follows: TGTGCCACCAGTGAAATGGGACTAGGGGATGAGCAGTTCTTC.

J is TRBJ1-2 and V is TRBV15, with 7 bases fitting TRBD1. V lost 6 bases and J lost 5; bases outside the gene matches: 6. CDR1 and CDR2 from the germline V gene are LNHNV and YYDKDF (reference sequence). The CDR3 runs to 13 residues. The CDR3 sequence is CATSSQQGYGYTF. CDR3 nucleotides: TGTGCCACCAGTAGTCAACAGGGGTATGGCTACACCTTC.

This clone showed up just once. The CDR3 DNA reads TGTGCCAGCAGACCTGAGGGGAGTTCCTACAATGAGCAGTTCTTC. Encoded protein: CASRPEGSSYNEQFF. The rearrangement links TRBV7-2 to TRBJ2-1; D tentatively reads TRBD1 or TRBD2 (5 bases each). The CDR3 is 15 residues long. The germline V and J ends were trimmed by 6 bases and 1 base, with 13 bases remaining between them. Looked up from germline, CDR1 is SGHTA and CDR2 is FQGNSA.

The V gene is TRBV12-5, the J gene TRBJ1-1; D perhaps matches TRBD1 (5 bases). V was cut by 5 bases and J by 4 bases, with 11 bases left in between. The length of the CDR3 is 13 residues. Germline-derived CDR1 and CDR2 are LGHNT and FRNRAP. The CDR3 DNA reads TGTGCTAGTGGTGTCAGGGAGGGCACTGAAGCTTTCTTT. Translation gives CASGVREGTEAFF.

This sequence joins TRBV28 and TRBJ2-7, with 11 positions matching TRBD2. Germline CDR1 MDHEN, CDR2 SYDVKM. The CDR3 is 16 amino acids. After removal of 5 bases from V and 7 bases from J, the junction contained 13 bases not matched to a gene. The CDR3 loop is CASSVRSLAGVGEQYF. The CDR3, as DNA: TGTGCCAGCAGTGTGAGATCACTAGCGGGAGTGGGTGAGCAGTACTTC. Together with reference TRBV28 and TRBJ2-7, the CDR3 gives the full variable domain: DVKVTQSSRYLVKRTGEKVFLECVQDMDHENMFWYRQDPGLGLRLIYFSYDVKMKEKGDIPEGYSVSREKKERFSLILESASTNQTSMYLCASSVRSLAGVGEQYFGPGTRLTVT.

The rearrangement joins TRBV19 to TRBJ2-1; unclear D gene. Trimming removed 5 bases from V and 9 bases from J, with 20 bases in between. CDR3 length equals 15 residues. Germline CDR1 reads LNHDA; CDR2 reads SQIVND (reference sequence). The CDR3 DNA reads TGTGCCAGTAGTCCATCCCCTGGGATACGACGTGAGCAGTTCTTC. It is translated as CASSPSPGIRREQFF.

The chain joins TRBV7-9 to TRBJ2-3, with no clear D. Deletions cut 3 bases from V and 7 bases from J, with 8 bases between. CDR1 is SEHNR, CDR2 FQNEAQ, per germline (reference sequence). The CDR3 totals 12 residues. In DNA, the CDR3 is TGTGCCAGCAGCTTCTCAGGAAATACGCAGTATTTT. Translating gives CASSFSGNTQYF.

V is TRBV19 and J is TRBJ2-3; 7 nucleotides agree with TRBD1. Germline assignment: CDR1 LNHDA and CDR2 SQIVND (reference sequence). With 8 bases clipped from V and 4 bases from J, the junction kept 9 bases outside the gene matches. The CDR3 totals 14 residues. CDR3 bases: TGTGCCAGTCGCCAGACAGGGCCCCCAGATACGCAGTATTTT. It encodes CASRQTGPPDTQYF.

V is TRBV9 and J is TRBJ1-1, with 10 bases aligning to TRBD1. CDR1 and CDR2 from the germline V gene are SGDLS and YYNGEE. The CDR3 extends over 15 amino acids. V shed 5 bases and J 5 bases; nucleotides not matched to a gene: 9. This chain's CDR3 is CASRRDRGPSTEAFF. The CDR3 DNA is TGTGCCAGCAGAAGAGACAGGGGGCCGTCGACTGAAGCTTTCTTT.

The chain combines TRBV19 with TRBJ1-5, with D perhaps matching TRBD1 (5 bases). CDR3 size: 14 residues. Trimming removed 9 bases at V and 1 base at J, with 13 bases between. Germline CDR1 and CDR2: LNHDA and SQIVND (reference sequence). CDR3 nucleotide sequence: TGTGCCAGCGGGGCGGGGGGAAGCAATCAGCCCCAGCATTTT. This codes for CASGAGGSNQPQHF.

The J gene is TRBJ2-2, the V gene TRBV9; 8 bases are shared with TRBD2. The CDR3 loop spans 14 amino acids. After removal of 5 bases from V and 1 base from J, the junction contained 1 base not matched to a gene. Germline values: CDR1 SGDLS, CDR2 YYNGEE. The DNA for the CDR3 is TGTGCCAGCAGGGCGGGGGGGAACACCGGGGAGCTGTTTTTT. It yields the protein CASRAGGNTGELFF.